A selection of T cell receptor beta chains follows, all from one sample in a study of TIL therapy for anti-PD-1-resistant metastatic lung cancer. Profiling relied on immunoSEQ multiplex PCR, and the TCRdb table lists in-frame clones only, not all of them. The sample includes 25,000 to 30,000 clones, 55% to 75% of them seen just once. This sample comprised tumor tissue, obtained at baseline. The receptors were gathered from a person between 25 and 80 years old with non-small cell lung cancer. The conserved cysteine and the conserved F or W are not part of the CDR3 here.

v_gene	j_gene	CDR3aa
TRBV2	TRBJ2-3	ARTGTPRPDTQY
TRBV4-1	TRBJ2-1	ASSQRQGTRSYNEQF
TRBV30	TRBJ1-2	AWSRGPSGYT
TRBV6-5	TRBJ2-7	ASMRPSGTYEQY
TRBV6-1	TRBJ1-5	ASSERRNQPQH
TRBV30	TRBJ1-2	AWSVHSWYT
TRBV15	TRBJ2-7	ATSRPGTGSYEQY
TRBV7-3	TRBJ2-2	ASSTSTRTGELF
TRBV7-2	TRBJ2-5	ASSLVQGRKTQY
TRBV19	TRBJ2-7	ASSPGTAYEQY
TRBV29-1	TRBJ1-1	SASQGGGTEAF
TRBV5-1	TRBJ1-2	ASSGGGQVTFVGYT
TRBV27	TRBJ2-2	ASSLLTSFSTGRPNTGELF